This T cell receptor beta chain was identified in a study of control samples from healthy donors and cancer patients. CDR1 and CDR2 from the germline V gene are SNHLY and FYNNEI. The CDR3 contains 13 residues. Trimming removed 5 bases at V and 5 bases at J, with 12 bases between. Profiled with immunoSEQ multiplex PCR; TCRdb holds only in-frame clones, not every one. The data contain approximately 140,000 clones, 88% of them singletons. J is TRBJ1-2 and V is TRBV2; maybe TRBD1 (6 bases). The clonotype originates from a woman younger than 45 in good health. Sequencing input: blood. The CDR3 reads CASSTDSGYGYTF. The CDR3 region has the DNA TGTGCCAGCAGTACGGACAGCGGATATGGCTACACCTTC.